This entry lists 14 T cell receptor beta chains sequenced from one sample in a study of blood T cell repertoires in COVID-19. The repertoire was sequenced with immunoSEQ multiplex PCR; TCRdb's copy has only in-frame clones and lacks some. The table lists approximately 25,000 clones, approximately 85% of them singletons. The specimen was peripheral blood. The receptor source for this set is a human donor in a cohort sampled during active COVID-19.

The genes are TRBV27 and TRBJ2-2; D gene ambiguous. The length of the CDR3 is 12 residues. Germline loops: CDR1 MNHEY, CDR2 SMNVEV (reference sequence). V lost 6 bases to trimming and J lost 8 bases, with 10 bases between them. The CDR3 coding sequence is TGTGCCAGCAGACCTAATTTGGGGGAGCTGTTTTTT. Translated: CASRPNLGELFF.

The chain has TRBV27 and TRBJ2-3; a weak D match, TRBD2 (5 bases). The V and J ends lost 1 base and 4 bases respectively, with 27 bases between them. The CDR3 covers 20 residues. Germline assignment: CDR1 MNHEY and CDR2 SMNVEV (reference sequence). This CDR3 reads CASSLYAPLYSSSDSDTQYF. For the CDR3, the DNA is TGTGCCAGCAGTTTATACGCCCCCCTGTACAGCAGTAGCGACTCAGATACGCAGTATTTT.

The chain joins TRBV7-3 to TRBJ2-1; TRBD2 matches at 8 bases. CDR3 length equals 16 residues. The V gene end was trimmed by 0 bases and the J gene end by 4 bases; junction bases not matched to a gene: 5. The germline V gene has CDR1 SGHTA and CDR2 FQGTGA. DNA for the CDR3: TGTGCCAGCAGCTTAACGTCAACTAGCGGTTACAATGAGCAGTTCTTC. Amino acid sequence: CASSLTSTSGYNEQFF. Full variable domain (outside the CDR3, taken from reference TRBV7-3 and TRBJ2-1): GAGVSQTPSNKVTEKGKYVELRCDPISGHTALYWYRQSLGQGPEFLIYFQGTGAADDSGLPNDRFFAVRPEGSVSTLKIQRTERGDSAVYLCASSLTSTSGYNEQFFGPGTRLTVL.

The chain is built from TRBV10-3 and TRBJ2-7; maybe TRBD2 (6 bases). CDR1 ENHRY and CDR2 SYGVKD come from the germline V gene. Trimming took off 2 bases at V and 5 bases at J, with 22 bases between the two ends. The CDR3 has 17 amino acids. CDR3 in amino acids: CAISEIERGGLGDEQYF. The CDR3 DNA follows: TGTGCCATCAGTGAGATAGAGAGGGGAGGACTGGGAGACGAGCAGTACTTC.

The CDR3 nucleotides are TGTGCCAGCTCACCACCGAGTCCGGGTTTCGCTGAAGCTTTCTTT. Translation gives CASSPPSPGFAEAFF. This chain uses TRBV18 with TRBJ1-1; no clear D gene. This CDR3 has 15 amino acids. Trimming cost V 0 bases and J 6 bases, with 14 bases left between them. Germline assignment: CDR1 KGHSH and CDR2 LQKENI. Using reference TRBV18 and TRBJ1-1 for the parts outside the CDR3, the full variable domain is NAGVMQNPRHLVRRRGQEARLRCSPMKGHSHVYWYRQLPEEGLKFMVYLQKENIIDESGMPKERFSAEFPKEGPSILRIQQVVRGDSAAYFCASSPPSPGFAEAFFGQGTRLTVV.

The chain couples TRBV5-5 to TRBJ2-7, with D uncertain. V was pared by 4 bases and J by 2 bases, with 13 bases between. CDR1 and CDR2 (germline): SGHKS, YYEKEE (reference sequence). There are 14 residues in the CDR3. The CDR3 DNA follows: TGTGCCAGCAGCCCCCCTCTCTCTACCTACGAGCAGTACTTC. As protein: CASSPPLSTYEQYF.

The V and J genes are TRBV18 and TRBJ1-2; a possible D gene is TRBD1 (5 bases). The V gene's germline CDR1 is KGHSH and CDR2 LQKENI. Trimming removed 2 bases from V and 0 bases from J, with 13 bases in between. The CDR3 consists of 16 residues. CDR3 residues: CASSPSLTEANYGYTF. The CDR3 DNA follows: TGTGCCAGCTCACCATCTCTGACAGAAGCTAACTATGGCTACACCTTC.

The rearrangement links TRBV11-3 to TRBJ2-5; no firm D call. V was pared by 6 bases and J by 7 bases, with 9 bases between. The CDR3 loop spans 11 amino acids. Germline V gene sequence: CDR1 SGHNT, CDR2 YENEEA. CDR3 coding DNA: TGTGCCAGCAGGGTCTCCGGGACCCAGTACTTC. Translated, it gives CASRVSGTQYF.

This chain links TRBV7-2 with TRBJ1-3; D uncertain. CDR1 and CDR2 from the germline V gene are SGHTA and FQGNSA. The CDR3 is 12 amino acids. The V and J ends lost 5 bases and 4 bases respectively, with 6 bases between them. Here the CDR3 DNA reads TGTGCCAGCAGCCAGACAGGAAACACCATATATTTT. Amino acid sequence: CASSQTGNTIYF.

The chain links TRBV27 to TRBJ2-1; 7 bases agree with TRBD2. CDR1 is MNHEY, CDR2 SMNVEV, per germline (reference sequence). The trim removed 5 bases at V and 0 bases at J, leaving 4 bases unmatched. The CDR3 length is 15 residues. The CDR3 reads CASSPGTISYNEQFF. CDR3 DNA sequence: TGTGCCAGCAGTCCCGGGACTATCTCCTACAATGAGCAGTTCTTC.

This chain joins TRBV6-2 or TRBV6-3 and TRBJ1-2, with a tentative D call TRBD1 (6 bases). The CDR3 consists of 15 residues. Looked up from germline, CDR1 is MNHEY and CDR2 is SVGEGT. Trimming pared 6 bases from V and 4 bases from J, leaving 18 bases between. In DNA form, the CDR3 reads TGTGCCAGCAGCCCCACCTCGGGACACATCTATGGCTACACCTTC. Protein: CASSPTSGHIYGYTF.

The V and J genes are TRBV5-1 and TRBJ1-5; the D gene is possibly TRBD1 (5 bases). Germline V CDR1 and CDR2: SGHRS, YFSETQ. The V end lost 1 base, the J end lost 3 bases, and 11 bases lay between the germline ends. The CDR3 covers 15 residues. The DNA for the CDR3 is TGCGCCAGCAGCTTGTGGGGGGAGAACAATCAGCCCCAGCATTTT. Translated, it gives CASSLWGENNQPQHF.

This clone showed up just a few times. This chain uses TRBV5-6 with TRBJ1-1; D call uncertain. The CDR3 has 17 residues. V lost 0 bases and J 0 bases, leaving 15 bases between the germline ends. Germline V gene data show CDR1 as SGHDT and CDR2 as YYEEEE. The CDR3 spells CASSLATGFSLNTEAFF. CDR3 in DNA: TGTGCCAGCAGCTTGGCCACGGGATTCAGCTTGAACACTGAAGCTTTCTTT.

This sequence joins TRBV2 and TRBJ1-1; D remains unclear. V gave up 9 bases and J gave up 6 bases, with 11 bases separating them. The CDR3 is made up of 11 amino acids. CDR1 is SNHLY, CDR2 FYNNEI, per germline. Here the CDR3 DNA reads TGTGCCAGGGAAGACAAGTCTGAAGCTTTCTTT. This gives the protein CAREDKSEAFF.